One sample yielded the 5 T cell receptor beta chains listed below, sequenced in a study of glioma-infiltrating T cells after dendritic cell vaccination. Sequenced by immunoSEQ multiplex PCR; TCRdb stores in-frame clones only, minus some. Of roughly 51,000 clones in the sample, 85% to 90% were seen once. This sample comprised blood, obtained before dendritic cell vaccination. These receptors came from a human donor with glioblastoma.

This chain connects TRBV4-3 to TRBJ2-7, with D unclear. The ends were cut back, 0 bases at V and 2 bases at J, with 14 bases in the middle. The CDR3 runs 16 residues. The V gene's germline CDR1 is LGHNA and CDR2 YSLEER. The CDR3 is CASSQDLRGSAYEQYF. The CDR3 DNA reads TGCGCCAGCAGCCAAGATCTAAGAGGCAGTGCCTACGAGCAGTACTTC.

The genes are TRBV7-8 and TRBJ2-5; 7 bases agree with TRBD1. CDR3 length: 15 amino acids. Germline values: CDR1 SGHVS, CDR2 FQNEAQ. With 5 bases clipped from V and 4 bases from J, the junction kept 10 bases outside the gene matches. In DNA form, the CDR3 reads TGTGCCAGCAGCCCTCCCCAGGGGGTAGGAGAGACCCAGTACTTC. As protein: CASSPPQGVGETQYF.

This sequence joins TRBV21-1 and TRBJ2-4; the D segment call TRBD1 is taken from the table without a DNA check. TRBV21-1 is recorded as a pseudogene. CDR3 size: 19 residues. The CDR3 DNA follows: TGTGCCAGGGATACCCCGGGACAGGGGGCGGGGGTAGCCAAAAACATTCAGTACTTC. Its protein is CARDTPGQGAGVAKNIQYF.

The J gene is TRBJ2-5, the V gene TRBV28, with 7 bases that match TRBD2. The CDR3 totals 14 residues. Germline trimming cut 1 base from V and 1 base from J; bases unmatched to any gene: 0. Germline V gives CDR1 MDHEN, CDR2 SYDVKM. Written as DNA, the CDR3 is TGTGCCAGCAGTTTATCGGGGGGCCAAGAGACCCAGTACTTC. Amino acid sequence: CASSLSGGQETQYF.

This clone was recorded a few times. This rearrangement joins TRBV10-1 to TRBJ2-5, with 7 bases aligning to TRBD1. The CDR3 consists of 15 residues. J was trimmed by 5 bases and V by 2 bases; bases with no gene match: 8. Germline CDR1 and CDR2: WNHNN and SYGVQD (reference sequence). CDR3 loop: CASSERQGLAETQYF. Written as DNA, the CDR3 is TGCGCCAGCAGTGAGAGACAGGGTTTGGCGGAGACCCAGTACTTC.